This section outlines one T cell receptor (beta chain) sequence together with its context. What this receptor recognizes is not known. No base-level quality is on record; no much larger clone is a single base apart. Other DNA sequences of this sample code for an identical CDR3. TCRbeta CDR3 regions were amplified from genomic DNA using the immunoSEQ Assay, a bias-controlled multiplex PCR. From the authors' description of their analysis: The number of nucleated cells in each sample was estimated by amplification of reference gene primers within the assay. To quantify the absolute abundance of each unique TCRbeta CDR3 rearrangement, sequence reads were collapsed and filtered. For each sample, productive Simpson clonality was calculated as the square root of Simpson's diversity index over productive rearrangements. Held by TCRdb, this immuneACCESS table contains in-frame sequences only and omits some clones. Under half of the omission traces to an unresolved V gene where checked; the cause of the rest is unknown. The D gene and trimming were derived from the DNA, and the V and J assignments and clone size from that table. The sample profile shows some 150,000 clones; about 80% of them were found once. The biggest ten clones account for around 8% of the sample.

This entry is derived from a study of blood T cell repertoires in COVID-19 (dated by TCRdb to 2018 to 2020). At the level of the whole study: Samples covering the acute and convalescent phases of COVID-19 were provided by collaborators in the United States, Italy and Spain. Samples were obtained from the ongoing ImmuneRACE study (first 160 participants) and from some 1,200 subjects provided by 6 global collaborators. Deeply sampled blood TCRbeta repertoires from subjects exposed to, actively infected with, or recovered from COVID-19 were included in the dataset. The material from the prospective study consisted of cDNA or gDNA derived from T cells, B-cell-depleted T cells, or PBMCs. The repertoires were made available in a free public database intended to serve as a resource for research on the immune response to SARS-CoV-2. The sample metadata nearly always contained a de-identified subject ID, COVID-19 status, age in years and sex. Where available, HLA class I and class II types were obtained from metadata supplied by the sample provider rather than from assay-based typing. The investigation overall reported the following: The amount of clinical and demographic metadata varied by source and participant and was provided uncurated.

The CDR3, from cysteine to phenylalanine, totals 15 residues. Just CDR3 DNA is preserved here, 45 bases in frame from base 1. V and J are truncated by 2 bases and 2 bases respectively, leaving an intervening sequence of 12 bases. In the germline V gene, CDR1 corresponds to SGHTA and CDR2 to FQGTGA. Each collaborating institution followed its own protocols to collect whole blood in K2EDTA tubes. For TCRbeta analysis, collaborator samples were shipped as frozen whole blood, as isolated PBMCs, or as DNA extracted from either sample type. The chain is made from TRBV7-3 and TRBJ1-1, with a tentative D gene TRBD1 over 5 matching bases. The sequence derives from an older woman with acute or convalescent COVID-19. The sequenced material came from peripheral blood. The CDR3 reads as follows: CASSLGGGLNTEAFF. The DNA sequence is as follows: TGTGCCAGCAGCTTAGGCGGGGGTTTAAACACTGAAGCTTTCTTT.